Detailed here is one T cell receptor (beta chain). Its antigen specificity is not known. Base qualities are missing; no much larger clone stands one base away. In the paper's terms, the time point label means: baseline before oral tofacitinib. Lesional scalp punch biopsies and peripheral blood were collected from alopecia areata patients. PBMCs were isolated by density centrifugation and stained for CD3, CD4 and CD8, and CD4+ and CD8+ T cells were sorted on a FACSAria. The library was obtained by the immunoSEQ multiplex PCR assay. RNA was extracted from all samples and reverse transcribed into cDNA, which served as template for TCR sequencing. First-strand cDNA was synthesized using SuperScript III with a 2:1 mix of oligo-dT and random hexamers. A synthetic immune receptor repertoire was used to assess amplification bias, and residual bias was removed computationally. The paper's processing steps were these. Raw reads were preprocessed to remove errors, and CDR3 was defined by IMGT conventions from the conserved cysteine to phenylalanine. Clonality was computed as 1 minus the Shannon entropy, with the entropy normalized by log2 of the number of productive unique TCRs. CD4 or CD8 identity of scalp clones was inferred by cross-referencing scalp TCRbeta sequences with sorted blood CD4 and CD8 repertoires. TCRdb obtained this table from immuneACCESS and retained in-frame rearrangements with V and J assigned. These tables miss some clones; where compared with another copy, unresolved V genes account for less than half of the shortfall, and the remainder is unexplained. From that table come the V and J calls and clone size; the DNA was used to work out D and trimming. The sample data list some 130,000 clones, and around three fifths of these were observed just once. Clones ranked in the top ten supply less than 5.5% of the sample.

The data are from a study of CD8+ T cells in alopecia areata (dated by TCRdb to 2016 to 2019). In the study overall: Treated patients were enrolled in an open-label pilot trial of oral tofacitinib, 5 to 10 mg twice daily, for moderate-to-severe alopecia areata. Patients stayed on tofacitinib for 6 to 18 months and then had 6 months of follow-up off drug so that delayed response and recurrence could be assessed. In both human patients and the C3H/HeJ mouse model, the study applied high-throughput TCRbeta sequencing to look at T cell clonal expansion in alopecia areata. On the human side, TCRbeta sequencing was run on scalp tissue and on sorted CD4+ and CD8+ peripheral blood T cells from healthy controls and from alopecia areata patients with either patchy or totalis/universalis disease. Biopsies were taken from tofacitinib-treated patients at baseline and again at 4 and 24 weeks into treatment, and several of those patients also had a later scalp biopsy. Scalp clonality was compared across normal scalp (n=4), patchy alopecia areata scalp (n=8), and alopecia totalis/universalis scalp (n=8). The RNA source kit depended on sample type: the PAXgene miRNA kit for fixed scalp, the miRNeasy kit for PBMCs, and the RNeasy kit for mouse skin. immunoSEQ multiplex PCR using 35 Vbeta forward primers and 13 Jbeta reverse primers was used to amplify TCRbeta CDR3 regions.

The CDR3 runs 15 residues from the cysteine to the phenylalanine. Of all the DNA, just the CDR3 is kept, 45 bases in frame from base 1. V is pared back by 5 bases and J by 6 bases, with 18 bases lying between the germline termini. The germline V gene provides CDR1 SGHAT and CDR2 FQNNGV. The study at large found these results: Shared TCR sequences between patients were less evident than in mice, which may be partly attributable to HLA diversity in the patient population. Scalp TCR repertoire analysis is complicated because resident alphabeta T cells in normal human skin are also sequenced, whereas mouse skin is dominated by gammadelta T cells. Compared with normal scalp, lesional scalp, particularly in alopecia totalis/universalis, had higher clonality and more expanded CD8+ clones, which suggests antigenic drive.

The sequence was obtained from a human donor with alopecia areata. The rearranged segments are TRBV11-2 and TRBJ2-3; D gene: possibly TRBD2, on 6 matching bases. The starting material was CD4+ T cells sorted from blood, obtained at week 0. The CDR3 protein: CASSLTPGATDTQYF. The DNA sequence is TGTGCCAGCAGCCTAACGCCGGGAGCCACTGATACGCAGTATTTT.